This T cell receptor beta chain was obtained from a study of blood T cell repertoires in COVID-19. J was trimmed by 6 bases and V by 0 bases; bases with no gene match: 3. CDR1 is SGHDN, CDR2 FVKESK, per germline. This CDR3 has 14 amino acids. In the source study's methods: It was from reference gene primer amplification that nucleated cell counts were estimated. TCRdb keeps only in-frame clones here, not all; method: immunoSEQ multiplex PCR. V, J and clone size derive from that table, while D and trimming were established from the DNA sequence. The sample includes about 360,000 clones, 70% to 90% seen only once; the top ten take 7% to 7.5%.

Sample: peripheral blood. The chain combines TRBV14 with TRBJ2-3; 7 bases fit TRBD1. This TCR derives from a woman in her sixties with COVID-19, enrolled during active disease. The CDR3 spells CASSQELTGDTQYF. As DNA, the CDR3 is TGTGCCAGCAGCCAAGAGCTGACAGGGGATACGCAGTATTTT.